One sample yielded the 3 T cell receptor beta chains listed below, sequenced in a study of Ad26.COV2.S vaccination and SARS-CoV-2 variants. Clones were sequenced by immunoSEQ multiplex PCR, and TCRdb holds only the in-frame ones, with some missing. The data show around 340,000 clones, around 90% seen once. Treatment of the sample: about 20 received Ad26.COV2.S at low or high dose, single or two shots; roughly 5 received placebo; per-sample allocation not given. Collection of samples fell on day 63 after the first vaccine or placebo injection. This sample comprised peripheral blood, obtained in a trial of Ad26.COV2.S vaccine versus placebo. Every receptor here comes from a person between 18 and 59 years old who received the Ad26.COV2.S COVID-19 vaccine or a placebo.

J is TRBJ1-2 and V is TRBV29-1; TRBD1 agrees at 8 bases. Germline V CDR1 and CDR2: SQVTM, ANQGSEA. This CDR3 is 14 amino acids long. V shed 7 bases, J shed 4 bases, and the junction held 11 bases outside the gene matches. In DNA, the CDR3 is TGCAGCGCCAATACTGCAGGGGGCATCTATGGCTACACCTTC. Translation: CSANTAGGIYGYTF.

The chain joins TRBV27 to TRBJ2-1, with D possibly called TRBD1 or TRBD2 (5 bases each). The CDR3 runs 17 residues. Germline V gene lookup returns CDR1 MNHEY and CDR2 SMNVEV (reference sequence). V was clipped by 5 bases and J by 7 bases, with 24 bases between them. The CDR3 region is CASSPRKTGTHRNEQFF. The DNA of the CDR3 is TGTGCCAGCAGTCCACGTAAAACCGGGACCCATCGGAATGAGCAGTTCTTC.

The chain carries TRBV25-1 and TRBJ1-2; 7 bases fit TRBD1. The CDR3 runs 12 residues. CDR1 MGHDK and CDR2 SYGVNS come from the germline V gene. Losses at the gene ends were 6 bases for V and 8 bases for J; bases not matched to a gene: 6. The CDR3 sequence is CASRRDSLGYTF. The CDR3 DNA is TGTGCCAGCAGGCGGGACAGCCTGGGCTACACCTTC.